Listed below are T cell receptor beta chains from one sample, sequenced in a study of OX40 agonist ivuxolimab in advanced cancers. The method was immunoSEQ multiplex PCR; TCRdb's version includes in-frame clones alone and lacks a portion of them. The top ten hold roughly 1.1% of the sample, which has 90,000 or so clones, roughly 92% seen once. The sequences come from CD4+ or CD8+ T cells sorted from blood, collected in a trial of the OX40 agonist ivuxolimab. The origin of the receptors is an adult with an advanced solid tumor such as melanoma, head and neck, liver or kidney cancer. Each CDR3 is given with its conserved first and last residue. The order of the fields is D gene, clone size, J gene, V gene, CDR3 DNA, CDR3 protein. A D gene is named only where the DNA matches it firmly. Size tells how often a clone was seen (once, few, many) or the class of an expanded clone, and some rows leave it out.

TRBD1,NA,TRBJ1-4,TRBV5-1,TGCGCCAGCAGCTATACAGGGGGCACTAATGAAAAACTGTTTTTT,CASSYTGGTNEKLFF
NA,NA,TRBJ2-5,TRBV9,TGTGCCAGCAGCGGCGCGACCGACCAAGAGACCCAGTACTTC,CASSGATDQETQYF
NA,NA,TRBJ1-4,TRBV5-4,TGTGCCACCGCGGGGGAGAAGGATGAAAAACTGTTTTTT,CATAGEKDEKLFF
NA,NA,TRBJ2-2,TRBV5-1,TGCGCCAGCAGCTTGCCGAGTGGGGTCACCGGGGAGCTGTTTTTT,CASSLPSGVTGELFF
NA,NA,TRBJ1-2,TRBV29-1,TGCAGCGTTGGAGCCCAGTTAAACTATGGCTACACCTTC,CSVGAQLNYGYTF
NA,NA,TRBJ1-5,TRBV19,TGTGCCAGTAGTATAGCGGCAGATAGCAATCAGCCCCAGCATTTT,CASSIAADSNQPQHF
NA,NA,TRBJ2-3,TRBV7-2,TGTGCCAGCAGCTTCGTAGGGCCCCTGACAGTGCAGGCAACAGATACGCAGTATTTT,CASSFVGPLTVQATDTQYF
NA,NA,TRBJ1-1,TRBV28,TGTGCCAGCAGTTTTGGGCAGGGGACTGAAGCTTTCTTT,CASSFGQGTEAFF
NA,NA,TRBJ1-3,TRBV2,TGTGCCAGCAGTGAAGAGGGACTCTCTGGAAACACCATATATTTT,CASSEEGLSGNTIYF
NA,NA,TRBJ1-5,TRBV28,TGTGCCAGCAGTACCCAAGATATAGGTTTCAATCAGCCCCAGCATTTT,CASSTQDIGFNQPQHF
NA,NA,TRBJ1-1,TRBV10-3,TGTGCCATCAGTGGTGGGGGAACTGAAGCTTTCTTT,CAISGGGTEAFF
NA,NA,TRBJ1-2,TRBV4-2,TGTGCCAGCAGCCAAGTTGTCCCTTTCCCAGCTAACTATGGCTACACCTTC,CASSQVVPFPANYGYTF
TRBD2,once,TRBJ2-7,TRBV5-1,TGCGCCAGCAGCTACGGCGGGGGAAGCTCCTACGAGCAGTACTTC,CASSYGGGSSYEQYF
NA,once,TRBJ1-4,TRBV18,TGTGCCAGCTCACCCCAGGGAACTAATGAAAAACTGTTTTTT,CASSPQGTNEKLFF
TRBD2,NA,TRBJ2-7,TRBV6-5,TGTGCCAGCAGTCCGACTAGCGGGACTTCCTACGAGCAGTACTTC,CASSPTSGTSYEQYF
NA,NA,TRBJ2-7,TRBV4-1,TGCGCCAGCAGCCAAGGGACATTGACCTACGAGCAGTACTTC,CASSQGTLTYEQYF
NA,NA,TRBJ2-6,TRBV30,TGTGCCTGGAGTGTACCGCCTGGGGCCAACGTCCTGACTTTC,CAWSVPPGANVLTF